The T cell receptor (beta chain) under discussion was sequenced for a study of T cell repertoires in cytomegalovirus infection. Turning to the study itself: TCR beta signatures that were public indicated CMV infection and matching HLA type.

Study conclusions and caveats: Ex vivo, HLA-C-restricted CMV-specific TCR beta clonotypes prevailed over the rest of the response. Cumulative frequency (of public TCR beta family members) identified carriers of CMV plus the relevant HLA.

Of note for this clonotype: What it binds is not known.

Each CDR3 protein gets one entry after TCRdb re-called the reads with MiXCR. The data contain about 530,000 distinct CDR3 sequences, roughly 29% of them singletons. This CDR3 is built from 15 residues. Looked up from germline, CDR1 is SGHTA and CDR2 is FQGTGA. V dropped 5 bases and J dropped 0; count of bases not matched to a gene: 5. This chain connects TRBV7-3 to TRBJ2-3, with 7 bases identical to TRBD2. The sequencing input was PBMCs. The TCR comes from a human donor in good health (CMV status not recorded). Some clones in this sample may be carry-over from other donors' samples. The CDR3 DNA is TGTGCCAGCAGCCGCGGGAGCCTTAGCACAGATACGCAGTATTTT. The encoded protein is CASSRGSLSTDTQYF.